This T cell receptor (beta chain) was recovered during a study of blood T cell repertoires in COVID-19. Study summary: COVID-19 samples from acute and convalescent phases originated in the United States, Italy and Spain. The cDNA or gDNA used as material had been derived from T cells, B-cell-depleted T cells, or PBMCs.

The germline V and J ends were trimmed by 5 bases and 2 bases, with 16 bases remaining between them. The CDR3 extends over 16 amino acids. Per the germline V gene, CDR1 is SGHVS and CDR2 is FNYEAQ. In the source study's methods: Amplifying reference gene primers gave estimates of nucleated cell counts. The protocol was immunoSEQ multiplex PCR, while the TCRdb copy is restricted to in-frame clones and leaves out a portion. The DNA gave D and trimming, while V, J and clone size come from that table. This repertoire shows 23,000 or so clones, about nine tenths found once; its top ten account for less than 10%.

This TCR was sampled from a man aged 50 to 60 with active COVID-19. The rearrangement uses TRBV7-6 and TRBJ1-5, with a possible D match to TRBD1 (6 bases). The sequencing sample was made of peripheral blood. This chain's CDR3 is CASSPTGYLGNQPQHF. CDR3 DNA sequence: TGTGCCAGCAGCCCGACAGGATATTTGGGCAATCAGCCCCAGCATTTT.